These 14 T cell receptor beta chains were all obtained from the same sample, sequenced in a study of T cell responses to AZD1222 COVID-19 vaccine. The repertoire was sequenced with immunoSEQ multiplex PCR; TCRdb's copy has only in-frame clones and lacks some. This sample has 130,000 to 150,000 clones, with roughly four fifths found just once. The specimen comprised peripheral blood, sampled on day 0 of MenACWY control vaccination. The source is an adult in good health.

This clone appeared a few times. V usage is TRBV6-6 and J usage is TRBJ1-2; D gene ambiguous. CDR1 MNHNY and CDR2 SVGAGI come from the germline V gene (reference sequence). The CDR3 has 14 amino acids. Trimming stripped 7 bases from V and 6 bases from J, with 18 bases between. Here the CDR3 DNA reads TGTGCCAGCACCCAACGGGAACGGGTGGATGGCTACACCTTC. This translates into CASTQRERVDGYTF.

This clone has only a few counts. The V gene is TRBV6-5, the J gene TRBJ1-1; D remains unclear. The CDR3 covers 13 residues. Germline values: CDR1 MNHEY, CDR2 SVGAGI. V lost 6 bases to trimming and J lost 1 base, with 9 bases between them. The CDR3 loop reads CASSPMANTEAFF. The CDR3 coding sequence is TGTGCCAGCAGCCCCATGGCGAACACTGAAGCTTTCTTT.

This chain links TRBV21-1 with TRBJ2-2; the table assigns TRBD1, which was not confirmed against the DNA. TRBV21-1 has pseudogene status. The CDR3 extends over 14 amino acids. The CDR3 is CASSSGQGAGELFF. The DNA for the CDR3 is TGTGCCAGCAGCAGTGGACAGGGGGCGGGGGAGCTGTTTTTT.

This clone was observed a few times. J is TRBJ2-7 and V is TRBV4-1; the D gene is possibly TRBD2 (5 bases). V was shortened by 1 base and J by 6 bases, with 19 bases between the two germline ends. The germline CDR1 and CDR2 sequences are MGHRA and YSYEKL. The CDR3 loop spans 16 amino acids. CDR3 coding DNA: TGCGCCAGCAGCCAAGTTCTAACCCTGCGGGCCCTCGAGCAGTACTTC. It encodes CASSQVLTLRALEQYF.

V gene TRBV6-6 combines with J gene TRBJ1-6; D may be TRBD1 (5 bases). Trimming pared 5 bases from V and 13 bases from J, leaving 15 bases between. This CDR3 comprises 13 residues. Germline CDR1 is MNHNY and CDR2 is SVGAGI (reference sequence). The CDR3 here is CASSPQDTLPLHF. The CDR3, as DNA: TGTGCCAGCAGTCCTCAGGACACTCTCCCCCTCCACTTT.

This clone was recorded only once. The chain is built from TRBV11-2 and TRBJ2-6; D is possibly TRBD2 (5 bases). The CDR3 consists of 15 residues. The germline V gene encodes CDR1 SGHAT and CDR2 FQNNGV. V gave up 5 bases and J gave up 1 base, with 9 bases separating them. As DNA, the CDR3 is TGTGCCAGCAGCCCCCGGGAATCTGGGGCCAACGTCCTGACTTTC. It translates to CASSPRESGANVLTF.

The chain joins TRBV11-2 to TRBJ1-2; possible D gene TRBD1, 6 bases. The CDR3 length is 13 residues. Germline V gives CDR1 SGHAT, CDR2 FQNNGV. The germline V and J ends were trimmed by 4 bases and 8 bases, with 14 bases remaining between them. The CDR3 protein is CASSSPPGEGYTF. The DNA for the CDR3 is TGTGCCAGCAGCTCCCCCCCAGGGGAAGGCTACACCTTC. The variable domain in full, with the rest retrieved from reference TRBV11-2 and TRBJ1-2, is EAGVAQSPRYKIIEKRQSVAFWCNPISGHATLYWYQQILGQGPKLLIQFQNNGVVDDSQLPKDRFSAERLKGVDSTLKIQPAKLEDSAVYLCASSSPPGEGYTFGSGTRLTVV.

This clone has only one observation. The V gene is TRBV11-2, the J gene TRBJ1-6; weak D call: TRBD1 (5 bases). V lost 5 bases and J 0 bases, leaving 17 bases between the germline ends. The CDR3 has 18 residues. The germline CDR1 and CDR2 sequences are SGHAT and FQNNGV. CDR3 amino acids: CASSVKPGRSSYNSPLHF. Written as DNA, the CDR3 is TGTGCCAGCAGCGTGAAACCGGGACGTAGCTCCTATAATTCACCCCTCCACTTT.

The chain combines TRBV18 with TRBJ2-2; 12 bases line up with TRBD2. The V gene's germline CDR1 is KGHSH and CDR2 LQKENI. The CDR3 contains 18 residues. Germline trimming cut 4 bases from V and 0 bases from J; bases unmatched to any gene: 6. In DNA, the CDR3 is TGTGCCAGCTCACTGATGGGACTAGCGGGTGCGAACACCGGGGAGCTGTTTTTT. It specifies CASSLMGLAGANTGELFF.

The rearrangement joins TRBV29-1 to TRBJ1-1, with D perhaps TRBD1 (5 bases). CDR3 size: 12 residues. Germline V CDR1 and CDR2: SQVTM, ANQGSEA. Trimming stripped 7 bases from V and 3 bases from J, with 12 bases between. The DNA for the CDR3 is TGCAGCGCTCCGGGACTTGACACTGAAGCTTTCTTT. Translation: CSAPGLDTEAFF.

The rearrangement joins TRBV10-3 to TRBJ2-3; 14 bases match TRBD2. J was trimmed by 10 bases and V by 2 bases; bases with no gene match: 11. The CDR3 is made up of 17 amino acids. Per the germline V gene, CDR1 is ENHRY and CDR2 is SYGVKD. The CDR3 DNA reads as TGTGCCATCAGTGAGAGGGGGACTAGCGGGGGAGGTGTGGCGCAGTATTTT. Encoded protein: CAISERGTSGGGVAQYF.

The CDR3: CASSEGTGGTEAFF. The CDR3 region has the DNA TGTGCCAGCAGTGAAGGGACAGGGGGCACTGAAGCTTTCTTT. The V gene is TRBV6-1, the J gene TRBJ1-1; 10 nucleotides line up with TRBD1. Germline values: CDR1 MNHNS, CDR2 SASEGT. This CDR3 contains 14 residues. Unmatched junction bases numbered 0, after V lost 1 base and J lost 4 bases.

The chain has TRBV5-1 and TRBJ2-3; perhaps TRBD2 as D (7 bases). The CDR3 runs 17 residues. The V end lost 0 bases, the J end lost 0 bases, and 14 bases lay between the germline ends. Germline loops: CDR1 SGHRS, CDR2 YFSETQ. DNA of the CDR3: TGCGCCAGCAGCTTGGCATCGGGGGGCACTAGCACAGATACGCAGTATTTT. Translated: CASSLASGGTSTDTQYF.

The sample holds one count of this clone. The chain recombines TRBV12-3 or TRBV12-4 with TRBJ2-5, with D perhaps matching TRBD1 (6 bases). V was trimmed by 7 bases and J by 5 bases, leaving 14 bases between them. This CDR3 is built from 13 residues. CDR3 loop: CASTHDRRETQYF. CDR3 DNA: TGTGCCAGCACCCACGACAGGAGGGAGACCCAGTACTTC.